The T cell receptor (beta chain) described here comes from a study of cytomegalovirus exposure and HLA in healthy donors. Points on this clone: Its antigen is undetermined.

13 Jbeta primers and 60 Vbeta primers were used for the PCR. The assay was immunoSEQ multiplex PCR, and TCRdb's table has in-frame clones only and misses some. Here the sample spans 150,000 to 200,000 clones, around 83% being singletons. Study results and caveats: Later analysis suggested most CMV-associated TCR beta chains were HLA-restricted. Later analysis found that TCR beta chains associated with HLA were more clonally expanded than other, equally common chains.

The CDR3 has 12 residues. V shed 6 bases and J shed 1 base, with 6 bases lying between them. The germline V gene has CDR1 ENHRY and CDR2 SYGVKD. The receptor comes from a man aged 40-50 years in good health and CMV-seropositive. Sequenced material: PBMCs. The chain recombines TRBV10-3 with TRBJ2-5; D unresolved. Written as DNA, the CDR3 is TGTGCCATCAGAGACTCCCAAGAGACCCAGTACTTC. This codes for CAIRDSQETQYF.